One and the same sample provided the 12 T cell receptor beta chains below, sequenced in a study of OX40 agonist ivuxolimab in advanced cancers. The data were produced by immunoSEQ multiplex PCR, yet TCRdb's version contains in-frame clones alone and is incomplete. The data hold some 97,000 clones, with about 91% observed a single time. This material consisted of CD4+ or CD8+ T cells sorted from blood, taken in a trial of the OX40 agonist ivuxolimab. These receptors were collected from an adult with an advanced solid tumor such as melanoma, head and neck, liver or kidney cancer.

J is TRBJ1-1 and V is TRBV19, with a weak D call TRBD1 (6 bases). The CDR3 covers 13 residues. V lost 3 bases and J lost 5, with 10 bases in between. The germline V gene encodes CDR1 LNHDA and CDR2 SQIVND (reference sequence). Written as DNA, the CDR3 is TGTGCCAGTAGTATCGAGGGGGGAACTGAAGCTTTCTTT. Its translation is CASSIEGGTEAFF.

The rearrangement links TRBV7-9 to TRBJ2-7; 10 bases match TRBD1. With V trimmed by 4 bases and J by 4 bases, 4 bases remained unmatched. The CDR3 consists of 14 residues. Germline V CDR1 and CDR2: SEHNR, FQNEAQ (reference sequence). The CDR3 reads CASSSGQGWYEQYF. CDR3 sequence (DNA): TGTGCCAGCAGCTCGGGACAGGGGTGGTACGAGCAGTACTTC.

J is TRBJ2-5 and V is TRBV5-1, with TRBD2 matching over 7 bases. The CDR3 consists of 16 residues. The V gene end was trimmed by 1 base and the J gene end by 5 bases; junction bases not matched to a gene: 11. The germline V gene has CDR1 SGHRS and CDR2 YFSETQ. CDR3 residues: CASSLFVGGSEETQYF. The CDR3 DNA reads as TGCGCCAGCAGCTTGTTTGTGGGAGGGTCTGAGGAGACCCAGTACTTC.

This chain joins TRBV5-5 and TRBJ2-1; a weak D match, TRBD2 (5 bases). This CDR3 spans 13 amino acids. Trimming took 4 bases from V and 9 from J, leaving 14 bases between them. The germline V gene has CDR1 SGHKS and CDR2 YYEKEE (reference sequence). CDR3 DNA: TGTGCCAGCAGCCTGGGAATAGCGATTGAGCAGTTCTTC. Its translation is CASSLGIAIEQFF.

The V and J genes are TRBV29-1 and TRBJ2-5, with TRBD1 matching 8 bases. V lost 6 bases, J lost 2 bases, and 5 bases stayed unmatched. There are 13 residues in the CDR3. Germline assignment: CDR1 SQVTM and CDR2 ANQGSEA. The DNA for the CDR3 is TGCAGCGTCCGACACAGGGGGCAAGAGACCCAGTACTTC. As protein: CSVRHRGQETQYF.

Only one count was recorded for this clone. The rearrangement uses TRBV28 and TRBJ2-4, with 10 bases identical to TRBD2. In germline, CDR1 is MDHEN, CDR2 SYDVKM. Trimming took 4 bases from V and 0 from J; bases not matched to a gene: 9. The CDR3 totals 18 residues. The CDR3 DNA reads as TGTGCCAGCAGTTCCACCGGGACTAGCGCTATAGCCAAAAACATTCAGTACTTC. Amino acid sequence: CASSSTGTSAIAKNIQYF.

The chain joins TRBV5-1 to TRBJ2-3, with 10 bases that match TRBD2. Looked up from germline, CDR1 is SGHRS and CDR2 is YFSETQ. This CDR3 has 17 amino acids. V dropped 6 bases and J dropped 6; count of bases not matched to a gene: 16. For the CDR3, the DNA is TGCGCCAGCACCCGAGGTTCTAGCGGGAGTGGGCCGGATACGCAGTATTTT. Protein: CASTRGSSGSGPDTQYF.

The rearrangement uses TRBV4-2 and TRBJ2-1; D remains ambiguous. The ends were cut back, 1 base at V and 5 bases at J, with 6 bases in the middle. Germline V gene sequence: CDR1 LGHNA, CDR2 YNFKEQ. This CDR3 comprises 13 residues. CDR3 protein: CASSQALHNEQFF. CDR3 sequence (DNA): TGTGCCAGCAGCCAAGCCCTCCACAATGAGCAGTTCTTC.

The chain is built from TRBV4-1 and TRBJ2-7; 7 bases are a match to TRBD1. V dropped 5 bases and J dropped 1; count of bases not matched to a gene: 5. The CDR3 has 14 amino acids. CDR1 is MGHRA and CDR2 is YSYEKL in the germline V gene. The chain's CDR3 is CASSAPGQSYEQYF. CDR3 in DNA: TGCGCCAGCAGCGCACCGGGACAGTCCTACGAGCAGTACTTC.

The V and J genes are TRBV27 and TRBJ2-5, with 11 nucleotides matching TRBD2. The J segment lost 4 bases and the V segment lost 7 bases, leaving 5 bases of the junction unmatched. Per the germline V gene, CDR1 is MNHEY and CDR2 is SMNVEV (reference sequence). CDR3 size: 14 residues. CDR3 sequence reads: CASNPGLAVETQYF. In DNA, the CDR3 is TGTGCCAGCAACCCGGGACTAGCGGTAGAGACCCAGTACTTC.

The chain is built from TRBV19 and TRBJ1-5; TRBD1 matches at 7 bases. The CDR3 consists of 15 residues. Losses at the gene ends were 3 bases for V and 8 bases for J; bases not matched to a gene: 10. The germline CDR1 and CDR2 sequences are LNHDA and SQIVND (reference sequence). The CDR3 sequence is CASSIDQGEMKPQHF. The CDR3 coding sequence is TGTGCCAGTAGTATCGATCAGGGGGAGATGAAGCCCCAGCATTTT.

The chain uses TRBV13 and TRBJ2-7; D is undetermined. The CDR3 has 14 residues. V lost 5 bases and J 2 bases, leaving 13 bases between the germline ends. Germline CDR1 reads PRHDT; CDR2 reads FYEKMQ (reference sequence). CDR3 amino acids: CASSMAGPPYEQYF. DNA of the CDR3: TGTGCCAGCAGCATGGCCGGGCCCCCCTACGAGCAGTACTTC.